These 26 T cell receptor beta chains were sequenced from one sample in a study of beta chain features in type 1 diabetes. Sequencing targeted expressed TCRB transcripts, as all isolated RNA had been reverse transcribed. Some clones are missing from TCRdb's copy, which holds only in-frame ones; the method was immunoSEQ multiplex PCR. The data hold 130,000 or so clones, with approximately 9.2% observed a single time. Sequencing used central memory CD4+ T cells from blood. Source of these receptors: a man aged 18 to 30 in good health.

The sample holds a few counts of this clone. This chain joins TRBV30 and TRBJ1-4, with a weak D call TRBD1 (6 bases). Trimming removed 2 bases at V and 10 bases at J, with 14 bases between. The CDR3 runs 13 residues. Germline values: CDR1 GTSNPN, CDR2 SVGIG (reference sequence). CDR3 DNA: TGTGCCTGGAGTCCCCAGGGGAAGGGAAAACTGTTTTTT. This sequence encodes CAWSPQGKGKLFF.

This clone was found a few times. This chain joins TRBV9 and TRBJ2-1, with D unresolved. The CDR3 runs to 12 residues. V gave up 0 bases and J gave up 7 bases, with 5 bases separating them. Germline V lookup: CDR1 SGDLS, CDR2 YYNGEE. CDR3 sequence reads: CASSVGPNEQFF. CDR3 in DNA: TGTGCCAGCAGCGTAGGGCCAAATGAGCAGTTCTTC.

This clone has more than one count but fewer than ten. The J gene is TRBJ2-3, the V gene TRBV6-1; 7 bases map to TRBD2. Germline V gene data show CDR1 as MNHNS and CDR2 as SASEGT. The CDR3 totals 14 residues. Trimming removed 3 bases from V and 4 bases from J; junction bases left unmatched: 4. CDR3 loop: CASSDQSGADTQYF. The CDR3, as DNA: TGTGCCAGCAGTGATCAAAGCGGGGCAGATACGCAGTATTTT.

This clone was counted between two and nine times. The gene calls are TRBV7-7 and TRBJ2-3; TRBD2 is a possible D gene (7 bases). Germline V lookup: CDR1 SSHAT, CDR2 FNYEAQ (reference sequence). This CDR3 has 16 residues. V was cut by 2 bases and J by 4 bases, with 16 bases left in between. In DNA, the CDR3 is TGTGCCAGCAGCTTACTTCTGGGAGGGGGGGCAGATACGCAGTATTTT. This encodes CASSLLLGGGADTQYF.

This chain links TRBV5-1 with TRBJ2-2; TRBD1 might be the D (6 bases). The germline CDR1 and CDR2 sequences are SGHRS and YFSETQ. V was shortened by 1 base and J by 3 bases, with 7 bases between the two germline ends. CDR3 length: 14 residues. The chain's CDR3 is CASSLQGYTGELFF. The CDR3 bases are TGCGCCAGCAGCTTGCAGGGGTACACCGGGGAGCTGTTTTTT.

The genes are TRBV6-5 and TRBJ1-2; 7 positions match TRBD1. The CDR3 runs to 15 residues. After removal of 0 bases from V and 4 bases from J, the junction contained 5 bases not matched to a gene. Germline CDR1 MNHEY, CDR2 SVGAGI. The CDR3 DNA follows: TGTGCCAGCAGTTACTCGACAGGGTCCCTCTATGGCTACACCTTC. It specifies CASSYSTGSLYGYTF.

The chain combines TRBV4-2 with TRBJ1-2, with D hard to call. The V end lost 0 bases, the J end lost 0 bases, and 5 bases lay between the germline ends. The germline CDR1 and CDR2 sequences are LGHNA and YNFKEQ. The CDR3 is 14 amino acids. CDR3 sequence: CASSQETANYGYTF. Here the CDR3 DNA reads TGTGCCAGCAGCCAAGAAACGGCTAACTATGGCTACACCTTC.

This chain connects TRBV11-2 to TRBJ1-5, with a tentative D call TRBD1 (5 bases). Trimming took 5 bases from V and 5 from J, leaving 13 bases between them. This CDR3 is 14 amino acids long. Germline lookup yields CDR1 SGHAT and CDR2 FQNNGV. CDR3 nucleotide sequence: TGTGCCAGCAGCAAGACAGCTGGCGATCAGCCCCAGCATTTT. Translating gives CASSKTAGDQPQHF.

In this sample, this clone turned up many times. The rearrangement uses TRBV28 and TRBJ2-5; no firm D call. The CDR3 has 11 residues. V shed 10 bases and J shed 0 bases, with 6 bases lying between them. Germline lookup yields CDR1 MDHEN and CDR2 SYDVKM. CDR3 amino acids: CATQDQETQYF. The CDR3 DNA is TGTGCCACTCAGGACCAAGAGACCCAGTACTTC. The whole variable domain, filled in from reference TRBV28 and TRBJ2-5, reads DVKVTQSSRYLVKRTGEKVFLECVQDMDHENMFWYRQDPGLGLRLIYFSYDVKMKEKGDIPEGYSVSREKKERFSLILESASTNQTSMYLCATQDQETQYFGPGTRLLVL.

In DNA form, the CDR3 reads TGTGCCAGCTCACCGCAGACTAGCGGATGGAACAATGAGCAGTTCTTC. Protein sequence: CASSPQTSGWNNEQFF. The chain has TRBV18 and TRBJ2-1; 9 nucleotides line up with TRBD2. The V and J ends lost 3 bases and 5 bases, in that order; junction bases with no gene match: 8. The CDR3 spans 16 residues. Germline assignment: CDR1 KGHSH and CDR2 LQKENI.

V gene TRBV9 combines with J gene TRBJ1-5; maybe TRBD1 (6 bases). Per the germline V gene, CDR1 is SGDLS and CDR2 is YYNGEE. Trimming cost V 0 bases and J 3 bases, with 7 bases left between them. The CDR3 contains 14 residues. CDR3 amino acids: CASSVGTDNQPQHF. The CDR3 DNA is TGTGCCAGCAGCGTAGGGACAGACAATCAGCCCCAGCATTTT.

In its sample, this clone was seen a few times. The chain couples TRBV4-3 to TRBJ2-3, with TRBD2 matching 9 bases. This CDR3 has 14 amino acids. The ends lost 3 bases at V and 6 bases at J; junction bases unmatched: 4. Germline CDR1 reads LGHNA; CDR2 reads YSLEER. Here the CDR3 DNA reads TGCGCCAGCAGCCAGGGACTAGCCGCGGATACGCAGTATTTT. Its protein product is CASSQGLAADTQYF.

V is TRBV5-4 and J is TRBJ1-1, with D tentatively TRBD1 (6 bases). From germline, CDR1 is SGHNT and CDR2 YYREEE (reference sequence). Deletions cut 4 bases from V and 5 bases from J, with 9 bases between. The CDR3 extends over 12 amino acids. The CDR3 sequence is CASSPRGTEAFF. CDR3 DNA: TGTGCCAGCAGCCCCAGGGGTACTGAAGCTTTCTTT.

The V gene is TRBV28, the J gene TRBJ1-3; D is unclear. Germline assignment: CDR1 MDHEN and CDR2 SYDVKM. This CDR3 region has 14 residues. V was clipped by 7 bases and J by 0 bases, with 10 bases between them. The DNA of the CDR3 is TGTGCCAGCAACCCGGGTTACTCTGGAAACACCATATATTTT. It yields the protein CASNPGYSGNTIYF.

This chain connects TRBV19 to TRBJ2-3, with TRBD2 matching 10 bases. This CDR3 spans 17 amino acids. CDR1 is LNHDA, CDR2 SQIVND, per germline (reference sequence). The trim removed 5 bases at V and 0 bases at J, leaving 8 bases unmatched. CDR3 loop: CASSEMIAGGSTDTQYF. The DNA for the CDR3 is TGTGCCAGTAGTGAAATGATAGCGGGGGGCAGCACAGATACGCAGTATTTT.

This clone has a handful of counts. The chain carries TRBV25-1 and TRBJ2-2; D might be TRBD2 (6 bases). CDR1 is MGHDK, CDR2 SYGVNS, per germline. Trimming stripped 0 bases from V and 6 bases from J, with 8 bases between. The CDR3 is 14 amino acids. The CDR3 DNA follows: TGTGCCAGCAGTGAATATGCGGGGTCCGGGGAGCTGTTTTTT. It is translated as CASSEYAGSGELFF.

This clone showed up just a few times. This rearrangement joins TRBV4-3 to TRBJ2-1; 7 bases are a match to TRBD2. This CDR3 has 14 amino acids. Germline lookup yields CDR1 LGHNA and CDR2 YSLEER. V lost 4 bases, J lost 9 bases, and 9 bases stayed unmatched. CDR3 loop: CASSPERGRSEQFF. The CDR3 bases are TGCGCCAGCAGCCCCGAGCGGGGTAGGAGTGAGCAGTTCTTC.

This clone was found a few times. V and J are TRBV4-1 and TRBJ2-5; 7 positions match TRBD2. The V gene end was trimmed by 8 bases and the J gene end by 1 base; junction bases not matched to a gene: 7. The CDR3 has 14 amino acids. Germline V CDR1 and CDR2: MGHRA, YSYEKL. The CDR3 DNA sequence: TGCGCCAGCGCCCTCCGGGGGGTCCAAGAGACCCAGTACTTC. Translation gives CASALRGVQETQYF.

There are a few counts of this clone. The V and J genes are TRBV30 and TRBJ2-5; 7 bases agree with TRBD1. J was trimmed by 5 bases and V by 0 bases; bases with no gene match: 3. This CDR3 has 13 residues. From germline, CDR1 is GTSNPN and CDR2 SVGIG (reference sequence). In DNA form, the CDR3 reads TGTGCCTGGAGTGTAGGGGGCCAGGAGACCCAGTACTTC. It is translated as CAWSVGGQETQYF. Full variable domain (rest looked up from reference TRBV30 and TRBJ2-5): SQTIHQWPATLVQPVGSPLSLECTVEGTSNPNLYWYRQAAGRGLQLLFYSVGIGQISSEVPQNLSASRPQDRQFILSSKKLLLSDSGFYLCAWSVGGQETQYFGPGTRLLVL.

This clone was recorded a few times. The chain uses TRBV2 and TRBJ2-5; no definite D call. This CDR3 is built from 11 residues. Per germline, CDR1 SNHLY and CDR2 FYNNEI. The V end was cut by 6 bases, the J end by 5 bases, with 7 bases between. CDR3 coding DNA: TGTGCCAGCAGGGCATACGAGACCCAGTACTTC. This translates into CASRAYETQYF.

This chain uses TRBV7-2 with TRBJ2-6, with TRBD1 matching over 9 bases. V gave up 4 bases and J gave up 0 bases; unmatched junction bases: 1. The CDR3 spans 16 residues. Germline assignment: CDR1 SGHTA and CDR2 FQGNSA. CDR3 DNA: TGTGCCAGCAGCTCGACAGGGGGCTCTGGGGCCAACGTCCTGACTTTC. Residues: CASSSTGGSGANVLTF. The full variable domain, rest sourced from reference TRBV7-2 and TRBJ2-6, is GAGVSQSPSNKVTEKGKDVELRCDPISGHTALYWYRQSLGQGLEFLIYFQGNSAPDKSGLPSDRFSAERTGGSVSTLTIQRTQQEDSAVYLCASSSTGGSGANVLTFGAGSRLTVL.

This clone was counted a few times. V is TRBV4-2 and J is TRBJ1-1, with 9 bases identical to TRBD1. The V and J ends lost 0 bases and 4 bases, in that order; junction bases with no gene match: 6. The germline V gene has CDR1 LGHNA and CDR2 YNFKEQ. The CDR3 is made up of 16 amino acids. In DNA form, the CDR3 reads TGTGCCAGCAGCCAAGATAACAGGGGGCTGTTCACTGAAGCTTTCTTT. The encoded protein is CASSQDNRGLFTEAFF.

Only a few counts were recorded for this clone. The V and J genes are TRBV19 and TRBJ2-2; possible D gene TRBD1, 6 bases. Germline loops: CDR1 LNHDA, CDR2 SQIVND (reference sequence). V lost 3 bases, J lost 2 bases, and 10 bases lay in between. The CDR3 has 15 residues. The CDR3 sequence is CASSIRQVNTGELFF. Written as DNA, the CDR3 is TGTGCCAGTAGTATTAGACAGGTCAACACCGGGGAGCTGTTTTTT.

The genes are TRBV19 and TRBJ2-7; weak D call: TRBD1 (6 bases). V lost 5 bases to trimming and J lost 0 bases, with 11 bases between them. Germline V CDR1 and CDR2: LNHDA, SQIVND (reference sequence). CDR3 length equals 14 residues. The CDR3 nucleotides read TGTGCCAGTAGTCCCCGGGACAACTCCTACGAGCAGTACTTC. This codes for CASSPRDNSYEQYF.

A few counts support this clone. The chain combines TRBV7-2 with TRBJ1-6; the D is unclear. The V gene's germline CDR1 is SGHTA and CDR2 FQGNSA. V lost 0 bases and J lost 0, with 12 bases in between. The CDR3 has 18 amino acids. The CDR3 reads CASSLALMGSSYNSPLHF. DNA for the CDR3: TGTGCCAGCAGCTTAGCGCTGATGGGGAGCTCCTATAATTCACCCCTCCACTTT.

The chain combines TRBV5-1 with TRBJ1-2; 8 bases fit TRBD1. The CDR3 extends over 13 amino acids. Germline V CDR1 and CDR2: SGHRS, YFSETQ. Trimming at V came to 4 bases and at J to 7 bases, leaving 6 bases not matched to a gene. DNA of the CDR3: TGCGCCAGCAGCCCCGGACAGGGTACTGGCTACACCTTC. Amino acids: CASSPGQGTGYTF.